Each of the 14 T cell receptor beta chains below was sequenced from the same sample in a study of T cell responses to AZD1222 COVID-19 vaccine. Clones were read by immunoSEQ multiplex PCR, and TCRdb kept only the in-frame ones, dropping some. The sample shows roughly 150,000 clones, more than 85% of them seen only once. The sequencing used peripheral blood, collected on day 0 of AZD1222 vaccination. These receptors were obtained from an adult in good health.

This chain uses TRBV11-1 with TRBJ1-1; 9 bases line up with TRBD1. CDR1 and CDR2 from the germline V gene are SGHAT and FQDESV (reference sequence). Unmatched junction bases numbered 1, after V lost 3 bases and J lost 2 bases. The CDR3 is 14 residues long. The CDR3 DNA is TGTGCCAGCAGCTTTACAGGGGGCAACACTGAAGCTTTCTTT. Translation: CASSFTGGNTEAFF.

The chain recombines TRBV11-1 with TRBJ2-5; TRBD2 matches 11 bases. This CDR3 is built from 15 residues. The junction had 10 bases not matched to a gene; V was cut back by 6 bases and J by 7 bases. Germline CDR1 reads SGHAT; CDR2 reads FQDESV (reference sequence). DNA for the CDR3: TGTGCCAGCAGTTCGACTAGCGGGGCCTCGGGGACCCAGTACTTC. It yields the protein CASSSTSGASGTQYF.

V gene TRBV6-5 combines with J gene TRBJ1-6; no reliable D call. In germline, CDR1 is MNHEY, CDR2 SVGAGI. The CDR3 covers 13 residues. V lost 4 bases, J lost 6 bases, and 7 bases lay in between. CDR3 DNA: TGTGCCAGCAGTTCGGACCCTAATTCACCCCTCCACTTT. Translating it yields CASSSDPNSPLHF.

V is TRBV18 and J is TRBJ1-1; D is undetermined. V shed 3 bases and J shed 1 base, with 9 bases lying between them. Germline CDR1 is KGHSH and CDR2 is LQKENI. The CDR3 covers 14 residues. CDR3: CASSPRPGNTEAFF. As DNA, the CDR3 is TGTGCCAGCTCACCCCGGCCCGGGAACACTGAAGCTTTCTTT.

The chain joins TRBV4-2 to TRBJ1-6; D gene uncertain. Germline V gives CDR1 LGHNA, CDR2 YNFKEQ. The CDR3 runs 13 residues. Trimming stripped 0 bases from V and 12 bases from J, with 9 bases between. CDR3 coding DNA: TGTGCCAGCAGCCAAGAACTTGGTAGACCCCTCCACTTT. This codes for CASSQELGRPLHF.

The J gene is TRBJ1-1, the V gene TRBV11-3; 9 nucleotides agree with TRBD1. The length of the CDR3 is 19 residues. V shed 5 bases, J shed 4 bases, and the junction held 20 bases outside the gene matches. In germline, CDR1 is SGHNT, CDR2 YENEEA. CDR3 nucleotides: TGTGCCAGCAGCAAATATTCCGGTGAGACAGGGGGAGGCGGCACTGAAGCTTTCTTT. Translating it yields CASSKYSGETGGGGTEAFF.

The rearrangement joins TRBV4-2 to TRBJ2-7; D unclear. From germline, CDR1 is LGHNA and CDR2 YNFKEQ. The CDR3 consists of 14 residues. Trimming cost V 2 bases and J 6 bases, with 14 bases left between them. The CDR3: CASSQQVRGPEQYF. In DNA form, the CDR3 reads TGTGCCAGCAGCCAACAGGTCCGAGGCCCCGAGCAGTACTTC.

CDR3 DNA: TGTGCCAGCAGCCAAGATTGGCAATTGAACACTGAAGCTTTCTTT. Its translation is CASSQDWQLNTEAFF. The rearrangement links TRBV3-1 (or the pseudogene TRBV3-2) to TRBJ1-1; D call uncertain. With 0 bases removed from V and 0 bases from J, the gap between germline ends came to 8 bases. The CDR3 is 15 residues long. Germline V gene sequence: CDR1 LGHDT, CDR2 YNNKEL (reference sequence).

This chain connects TRBV5-1 to TRBJ2-2; a weak D match, TRBD2 (6 bases). Trimming shortened V by 4 bases and J by 4 bases, and 17 bases separated the two germline ends. CDR1 is SGHRS and CDR2 is YFSETQ in the germline V gene. There are 16 residues in the CDR3. The chain's CDR3 is CASSDIISGGTGELFF. CDR3 sequence (DNA): TGCGCCAGCAGCGACATCATATCCGGGGGCACCGGGGAGCTGTTTTTT.

This chain links TRBV11-2 with TRBJ2-2; D gene uncertain. Germline V lookup: CDR1 SGHAT, CDR2 FQNNGV. The CDR3 length is 12 residues. Trimming pared 7 bases from V and 7 bases from J, leaving 10 bases between. DNA for the CDR3: TGTGCCAGCACCCCTGTCCGCGGGGAGCTGTTTTTT. Its translation: CASTPVRGELFF.

V is TRBV4-2 and J is TRBJ2-1, with D perhaps matching TRBD2 (5 bases). Germline V gene data show CDR1 as LGHNA and CDR2 as YNFKEQ. CDR3 length: 16 residues. Trimming left V 4 bases short and J 3 bases short, with 16 bases between. Here the CDR3 DNA reads TGTGCCAGCAGCCCCGGAGGAGATCAACTCTACAATGAGCAGTTCTTC. Translating it yields CASSPGGDQLYNEQFF.

This chain links TRBV11-2 with TRBJ1-2; TRBD1 matches 10 bases. There are 15 residues in the CDR3. The germline CDR1 and CDR2 sequences are SGHAT and FQNNGV. Trimming at V came to 5 bases and at J to 7 bases, leaving 10 bases not matched to a gene. The CDR3, as DNA: TGTGCCAGCAGCGCCCCGGGACAGGGGTGGAGTGGCTACACCTTC. Translation: CASSAPGQGWSGYTF.

This clone was counted between two and nine times. This chain connects TRBV9 to TRBJ2-1; 8 nucleotides align to TRBD2. V trimming: 4 bases; J trimming: 8 bases; junction bases outside the gene matches: 8. This CDR3 is built from 14 residues. From germline, CDR1 is SGDLS and CDR2 YYNGEE. CDR3 protein: CASSTHGLADEQFF. The DNA for the CDR3 is TGTGCCAGCAGCACCCATGGACTAGCCGATGAGCAGTTCTTC.

The rearrangement joins TRBV5-1 to TRBJ1-3; the D is unclear. Trimming removed 4 bases at V and 4 bases at J, with 12 bases between. In germline, CDR1 is SGHRS, CDR2 YFSETQ. The CDR3 spans 14 residues. The CDR3 DNA follows: TGCGCCAGCAGCGGCGGGGTTCTAGGAAACACCATATATTTT. It translates to CASSGGVLGNTIYF.